Sequencing of this T cell receptor (beta chain) was carried out in a study of blood T cell repertoires in COVID-19. Study context: Sites across the United States, Italy and Spain contributed samples from acute and convalescent COVID-19.

Clones were read by immunoSEQ multiplex PCR, and TCRdb kept only the in-frame ones, dropping some. The table has more than 95,000 clones, approximately 80% seen once. Germline CDR1 is LGHDT and CDR2 is YNNKEL (reference sequence). J was trimmed by 6 bases and V by 5 bases; bases with no gene match: 28. This CDR3 contains 22 residues. This TCR was sampled from a human donor in a cohort sampled during active COVID-19. Sequenced: peripheral blood. The chain combines TRBV3-1 (or the pseudogene TRBV3-2) with TRBJ1-4, with 9 bases aligning to TRBD1. CDR3: CASSYPTGGIQGAPPLDEKLFF. CDR3 DNA: TGTGCCAGCAGCTACCCTACCGGGGGGATACAGGGGGCGCCCCCCCTGGATGAAAAACTGTTTTTT.